This T cell receptor (beta chain) is from a study of control samples from healthy donors and cancer patients. The length of the CDR3 is 12 residues. The germline gives CDR1 LGHDT, CDR2 YNNKEL (reference sequence). Between the trimmed V and J ends, which lost 0 bases and 7 bases, there was a span of 7 bases. TCRdb keeps only in-frame clones here, not all; method: immunoSEQ multiplex PCR. Counted here are approximately 140,000 clones, about nine tenths occurring once; the ten biggest clones make up approximately 10%. The V call is TRBV3-1 (or the pseudogene TRBV3-2), the J call TRBJ2-7; D perhaps matches TRBD2 (5 bases). The specimen was blood. The sequence was collected from a man aged 25-45 years in good health. The CDR3 is CASSQEGSEQYF. CDR3 sequence (DNA): TGTGCCAGCAGCCAAGAGGGGAGTGAGCAGTACTTC.